This T cell receptor (beta chain) appears in the sequencing data of a study of blood T cell repertoires in COVID-19. Overall study context: T cells, B-cell-depleted T cells, or PBMCs provided the cDNA or gDNA that served as material.

Trimming pared 5 bases from V and 1 base from J, leaving 3 bases between. This CDR3 region has 11 residues. Looked up from germline, CDR1 is SEHNR and CDR2 is FQNEAQ (reference sequence). Produced via immunoSEQ multiplex PCR; TCRdb's table is partial and in-frame only. Here the sample spans about 84,000 clones, over 65% being singletons. The rearrangement uses TRBV7-9 and TRBJ2-7; D is unclear. Sequenced sample: peripheral blood. The origin of this receptor is a man between 45 and 60 years old with active or convalescent COVID-19. Here the CDR3 reads CASSVSYEQYF. CDR3 nucleotides: TGTGCCAGCAGCGTATCCTACGAGCAGTACTTC.